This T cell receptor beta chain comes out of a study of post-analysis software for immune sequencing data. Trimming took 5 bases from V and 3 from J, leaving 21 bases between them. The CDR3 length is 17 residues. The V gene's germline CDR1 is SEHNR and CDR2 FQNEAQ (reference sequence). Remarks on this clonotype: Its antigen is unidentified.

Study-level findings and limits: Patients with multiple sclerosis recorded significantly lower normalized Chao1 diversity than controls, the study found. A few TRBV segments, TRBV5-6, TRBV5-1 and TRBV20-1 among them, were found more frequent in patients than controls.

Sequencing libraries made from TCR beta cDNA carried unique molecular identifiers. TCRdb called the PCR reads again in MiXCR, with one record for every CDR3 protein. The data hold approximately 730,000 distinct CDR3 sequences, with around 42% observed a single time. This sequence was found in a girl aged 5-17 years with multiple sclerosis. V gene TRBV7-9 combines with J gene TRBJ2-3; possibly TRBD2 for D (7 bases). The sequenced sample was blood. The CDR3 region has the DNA TGTGCCAGCAGCCCTCGCCGGGGGGCTAGCCATACAGATACGCAGTATTTT. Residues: CASSPRRGASHTDTQYF.